A selection of T cell receptor beta chains follows, all from one sample in a study of early T cells in non-severe SARS-CoV-2 infection. TCRdb independently ran MiXCR on the 5' RACE reads; one entry per CDR3 protein. In the table there are roughly 70,000 distinct CDR3 sequences, around 20% of which are singletons. Sequencing was performed on whole blood, taken at baseline. The origin of the receptors is an adult who was a healthcare worker with PCR-confirmed SARS-CoV-2 infection or an uninfected control (not recorded which). Both conserved end residues are part of each CDR3. D genes are given only for firm matches. The size field is filled for only some rows; it gives once, few, many or a size class.

D: TRBD1
J: TRBJ2-4
length: 15
size: many
V: TRBV2
DNA: TGTGCCAGCAGTGGAAAGGGGGCTGACAAAAACATTCAGTACTTC
CDR3: CASSGKGADKNIQYF

D: TRBD2
J: TRBJ2-3
length: 18
size: many
V: TRBV3-1
DNA: TGTGCCAGCAGCCAAGCTAGCGGGGGGGCCCGGAGCACAGATACGCAGTATTTT
CDR3: CASSQASGGARSTDTQYF

D: -
J: TRBJ1-1
length: 15
size: -
V: TRBV3-1
DNA: TGTGCCAGCAACATTGGGTCCAGCTTGAACACTGAAGCTTTCTTT
CDR3: CASNIGSSLNTEAFF

D: -
J: TRBJ2-7
length: 14
size: -
V: TRBV28
DNA: TGTGCCAGCAAAACCACGGTCGGTGCCTACGAGCAGTACTTC
CDR3: CASKTTVGAYEQYF

D: -
J: TRBJ2-2
length: 13
size: -
V: TRBV27
DNA: TGTGCCAGCAGTCGTGGGACGGCCGGGGAGCTGTTTTTT
CDR3: CASSRGTAGELFF

D: -
J: TRBJ1-4
length: 16
size: -
V: TRBV7-9
DNA: TGTGCCAGCAGCCCCCGACAGCATACAACTAATGAAAAACTGTTTTTT
CDR3: CASSPRQHTTNEKLFF

D: TRBD1
J: TRBJ1-5
length: 13
size: few
V: TRBV20-1
DNA: TGCAGTGCTAGTGACAGGGCCAATCAGCCCCAGCATTTT
CDR3: CSASDRANQPQHF

D: TRBD2
J: TRBJ2-3
length: 19
size: -
V: TRBV7-8
DNA: TGTGCCAGCAGCCTACAATTTGGACTAGCGGGGGCCCGCACAGATACGCAGTATTTT
CDR3: CASSLQFGLAGARTDTQYF

D: -
J: TRBJ1-4
length: 17
size: -
V: TRBV12-3/TRBV12-4
DNA: TGTGCCAGCAGGTTTATGCTAACGGATGCAACTAATGAAAAACTGTTTTTT
CDR3: CASRFMLTDATNEKLFF

D: TRBD1
J: TRBJ2-1
length: 14
size: few
V: TRBV30
DNA: TGTGCCTGGAGTCGGGGACAGGGGATTAATGAGCAGTTCTTC
CDR3: CAWSRGQGINEQFF

D: -
J: TRBJ2-1
length: 20
size: few
V: TRBV14
DNA: TGTGCCAGCAGCCAAGTTGTTGGAGGGAGTCCGTTCAGGGCCTACAATGAGCAGTTCTTC
CDR3: CASSQVVGGSPFRAYNEQFF

D: -
J: TRBJ2-3
length: 14
size: many
V: TRBV24-1
DNA: TGTGCCACCAGTGACCTGGACAGCACAGATACGCAGTATTTT
CDR3: CATSDLDSTDTQYF

D: -
J: TRBJ1-2
length: 13
size: -
V: TRBV6-6
DNA: TGTGCCAGCAGGTCCGAGGAGAACTATGGCTACACCTTC
CDR3: CASRSEENYGYTF

D: -
J: TRBJ1-1
length: 12
size: few
V: TRBV6-1
DNA: TGTGCCAGCAGACGCGCGAACACTGAAGCTTTCTTT
CDR3: CASRRANTEAFF

D: -
J: TRBJ1-2
length: 14
size: -
V: TRBV6-5
DNA: TGTGCCAGCTGGCAATCCGGGACTTTCTATGGCTACACCTTC
CDR3: CASWQSGTFYGYTF

D: TRBD2
J: TRBJ2-1
length: 16
size: -
V: TRBV9
DNA: TGTGCCAGCAGCGTAGAGGCTAGCGGGAAATACAATGAGCAGTTCTTC
CDR3: CASSVEASGKYNEQFF

D: TRBD2
J: TRBJ2-7
length: 14
size: few
V: TRBV11-2
DNA: TGTGCCAGCGCCATCGGCGGGAGTCCGGGGGAGCAGTACTTC
CDR3: CASAIGGSPGEQYF

D: TRBD2
J: TRBJ2-2
length: 16
size: -
V: TRBV7-9
DNA: TGTGCCAGCAGCTTAGATCTCCAGGGAGGGTCCGGGGAGCTGTTTTTT
CDR3: CASSLDLQGGSGELFF

D: TRBD2
J: TRBJ2-4
length: 12
size: medium-sized
V: TRBV30
DNA: TGTGCCTGGAGTGCCAAGCGGGGAGAGTGGTACTTC
CDR3: CAWSAKRGEWYF

D: TRBD1
J: TRBJ2-7
length: 14
size: few
V: TRBV12-3/TRBV12-4
DNA: TGTGCCAGCAGGACTCAGGGGGACGGGTACGAGCAGTACTTC
CDR3: CASRTQGDGYEQYF

D: -
J: TRBJ1-6
length: 13
size: few
V: TRBV7-9
DNA: TGTGCCAGCAGCTTTGGCAGGGAGTCACCCCTCCACTTT
CDR3: CASSFGRESPLHF

D: -
J: TRBJ2-4
length: 14
size: -
V: TRBV20-1
DNA: TGCAGTGCTATGGAGTGGCAAACCACAAACATTCAGTACTTC
CDR3: CSAMEWQTTNIQYF

D: -
J: TRBJ1-2
length: 13
size: many
V: TRBV14
DNA: TGTGCCAGCAGCCAAGATGGAAGATATGGCTACACCTTC
CDR3: CASSQDGRYGYTF

D: TRBD1
J: TRBJ2-7
length: 15
size: -
V: TRBV5-6
DNA: TGTGCCAGCAGCATCCCGGGACAGGATTCCTACGAGCAGTACTTC
CDR3: CASSIPGQDSYEQYF

D: TRBD1
J: TRBJ1-5
length: 15
size: -
V: TRBV6-6
DNA: TGTGCCAGCAGTTCCTACACAGGGGGCATGGCGTCCCAGCATTTT
CDR3: CASSSYTGGMASQHF

D: -
J: TRBJ2-4
length: 17
size: -
V: TRBV28
DNA: TGTGCCAGCAAAGGGGACACGAGGGGGGTAGCCAAAAACATTCAGTACTTC
CDR3: CASKGDTRGVAKNIQYF

D: TRBD1
J: TRBJ1-2
length: 14
size: many
V: TRBV6-5
DNA: TGTGCCAGCAGTTACGCGGGACAGAACTATGGCTACACCTTC
CDR3: CASSYAGQNYGYTF

D: -
J: TRBJ1-1
length: 17
size: -
V: TRBV27
DNA: TGTGCCAGCAGTTCTGGCAGGAACTACGTAACGAACACTGAAGCTTTCTTT
CDR3: CASSSGRNYVTNTEAFF

D: -
J: TRBJ2-7
length: 14
size: few
V: TRBV27
DNA: TGTGCCAGCAGTTATGTAGCGGTCTCCAGCGAGCAGTACTTC
CDR3: CASSYVAVSSEQYF

D: -
J: TRBJ1-5
length: 13
size: -
V: TRBV3-1
DNA: TGTGCCAGCAGCCCAGACAGGAATCAGCCCCAGCATTTT
CDR3: CASSPDRNQPQHF

D: TRBD1
J: TRBJ2-3
length: 14
size: few
V: TRBV28
DNA: TGTGCCAGCTCTGACAGGGGGTTAAGAGATACGCAGTATTTT
CDR3: CASSDRGLRDTQYF

D: -
J: TRBJ1-6
length: 15
size: few
V: TRBV20-1
DNA: TGCAGTGCTAGAGATTCCCTCCGGGGGGATTCACCCCTCCACTTT
CDR3: CSARDSLRGDSPLHF

D: -
J: TRBJ2-7
length: 15
size: -
V: TRBV7-2
DNA: TGTGCCAGCAGCCCCGGACCTTCCGGGGCCTACGAGCAGTACTTC
CDR3: CASSPGPSGAYEQYF

D: TRBD2
J: TRBJ2-2
length: 15
size: few
V: TRBV5-1
DNA: TGCGCCAGCACCCACGCAGCGGGAGGTACCGGGGAGCTGTTTTTT
CDR3: CASTHAAGGTGELFF

D: -
J: TRBJ2-5
length: 12
size: -
V: TRBV5-6
DNA: TGTGCCAGCAGCTTGGTGCTGGAGACCCAGTACTTC
CDR3: CASSLVLETQYF

D: TRBD2
J: TRBJ2-2
length: 18
size: -
V: TRBV15
DNA: TGTGCCACCAGAGACCGGACTAGCGGGGGGCTAAACACCGGGGAGCTGTTTTTT
CDR3: CATRDRTSGGLNTGELFF

D: TRBD1
J: TRBJ2-3
length: 13
size: -
V: TRBV7-9
DNA: TGTGCCAGCAGCACAGGGGGCGCGGATACGCAGTATTTT
CDR3: CASSTGGADTQYF

D: -
J: TRBJ2-2
length: 15
size: few
V: TRBV6-5
DNA: TGTGCCAGCAGGGCGGGACAGAGGAACACCGGGGAGCTGTTTTTT
CDR3: CASRAGQRNTGELFF

D: -
J: TRBJ1-6
length: 16
size: many
V: TRBV2
DNA: TGTGCCAGCAGTGCTTCTGTGGGATCCTATAATTCACCCCTCCACTTT
CDR3: CASSASVGSYNSPLHF

D: -
J: TRBJ1-6
length: 13
size: -
V: TRBV20-1
DNA: TGCAGTGCCGAGGGATTGCCAAATTCACCCCTCCACTTT
CDR3: CSAEGLPNSPLHF

D: -
J: TRBJ2-3
length: 15
size: -
V: TRBV18
DNA: TGTGCCAGCTCACCAAGGGGGACCGCCACAGATACGCAGTATTTT
CDR3: CASSPRGTATDTQYF

D: TRBD1
J: TRBJ1-1
length: 13
size: -
V: TRBV20-1
DNA: TGCAGTGCTAGAGGGACAGGGGACACTGAAGCTTTCTTT
CDR3: CSARGTGDTEAFF

D: TRBD1
J: TRBJ1-5
length: 15
size: -
V: TRBV2
DNA: TGTGCCAGCAGTGAAGCCTTCAGGGGGCTTCAGCCCCAGCATTTT
CDR3: CASSEAFRGLQPQHF

D: -
J: TRBJ1-2
length: 13
size: few
V: TRBV19
DNA: TGTGCCACCCTTGAGACAGATAACTATGGCTACACCTTC
CDR3: CATLETDNYGYTF

D: TRBD2
J: TRBJ2-2
length: 15
size: few
V: TRBV6-6
DNA: TGTGCCAGCAGTCGACTAGCGGAGAGTGGTGGGGAGCTGTTTTTT
CDR3: CASSRLAESGGELFF

D: TRBD1
J: TRBJ2-1
length: 16
size: -
V: TRBV3-1
DNA: TGTGCCAGCAGCCAAGAAAATTGGGACAGGGTCGATGAGCAGTTCTTC
CDR3: CASSQENWDRVDEQFF

D: -
J: TRBJ1-3
length: 17
size: -
V: TRBV5-5
DNA: TGTGCCAGCACCGTCAGAAGTACAGGGAGCTCTGGAAACACCATATATTTT
CDR3: CASTVRSTGSSGNTIYF

D: TRBD1
J: TRBJ1-1
length: 14
size: -
V: TRBV27
DNA: TGTGCCAGCAGTCCGAAATGGGACAGTCTTGAAGCTTTCTTT
CDR3: CASSPKWDSLEAFF

D: -
J: TRBJ2-1
length: 14
size: -
V: TRBV7-6
DNA: TGTGCCAGCAGCACCGGGGACTCCTACAATGAGCAGTTCTTC
CDR3: CASSTGDSYNEQFF

D: -
J: TRBJ1-6
length: 15
size: once
V: TRBV6-5
DNA: TGTGCCAGCAGTTACTCGAGGGGATTCAATTCACCCCTCCACTTT
CDR3: CASSYSRGFNSPLHF

D: -
J: TRBJ2-2
length: 15
size: -
V: TRBV15
DNA: TGTGCCACCAGCAGAGGAGGGCGCGACACCGGGGAGCTGTTTTTT
CDR3: CATSRGGRDTGELFF

D: -
J: TRBJ2-2
length: 16
size: -
V: TRBV9
DNA: TGTGCCAGCAGCGTAGGGGGGAGCCAATACACCGGGGAGCTGTTTTTT
CDR3: CASSVGGSQYTGELFF

D: -
J: TRBJ1-2
length: 14
size: -
V: TRBV5-1
DNA: TGCGCCAGCAGCGCCGGGACTTCAAACTATGGCTACACCTTC
CDR3: CASSAGTSNYGYTF

D: -
J: TRBJ2-3
length: 15
size: few
V: TRBV6-5
DNA: TGTGCCAGCAGACCCACACAAACTAGCACAGATACGCAGTATTTT
CDR3: CASRPTQTSTDTQYF